This is a list of T cell receptor beta chains from one sample in a study of breast tumors, draining lymph nodes, adjacent tissues. Using its own MiXCR run on the multiplex PCR reads, TCRdb lists one record per CDR3 protein. The sample lists 83,000 or so distinct CDR3 sequences; approximately 19% were seen once. Material: axillary lymph node tissue. The receptors were gathered from a female donor with breast cancer. Some clones in this sample may be carry-over from other donors' samples. The CDR3 runs from the conserved cysteine through the conserved F or W. Each record gives: V gene, J gene, D gene, clone size, CDR3 DNA, CDR3 protein. A D gene is named only where the DNA matches it firmly. Only part of the rows carry a size: once, few, many, or a class if the clone is expanded.

TRBV20-1	TRBJ2-5	TRBD2	many	TGCGGCTGGGAGGGTACTCCCGCGGGGGAGACCCAGTACTTC	CGWEGTPAGETQYF
TRBV11-2	TRBJ1-6	TRBD1	many	TGTGCCAGCGGCCAGGGACAGCTTAGACATTCACCCCTCCACTTT	CASGQGQLRHSPLHF
TRBV4-1	TRBJ2-5	TRBD1	many	TGCGCCAGCAGTCCGGGAAGGGGGCTACAAGAGACCCAGTACTTC	CASSPGRGLQETQYF
TRBV20-1	TRBJ2-1	TRBD1	.	TGCAGTGCTAGAGCCGTTACAGGGGGCTTCTACAATGAGCAGTTCTTC	CSARAVTGGFYNEQFF
TRBV9	TRBJ2-5	TRBD2	many	TGTGCCAGCAGCGTAGAAGGGCGGGAGATGGAGACCCAGTACTTC	CASSVEGREMETQYF
TRBV7-2	TRBJ1-2	TRBD1	many	TGTGCCAGCAGCTTAGGCAGGCAGGGGGGTGGCTACACCTTC	CASSLGRQGGGYTF
TRBV5-1	TRBJ2-7	.	many	TGCGCCAGCAGCTTTAACCAGGGAGACGAGCAGTACTTC	CASSFNQGDEQYF
TRBV3-1	TRBJ2-1	.	many	TGTGCCAGCAGCCAGAATAGGGGGGTGGAGCAGTTCTTC	CASSQNRGVEQFF
TRBV5-6	TRBJ2-2	.	many	TGTGCCAGCAGCTTCCTACCCCTAGCTACCACTACTACGAACACCGGGGAGCTGTTTTTT	CASSFLPLATTTTNTGELFF
TRBV3-1	TRBJ2-1	TRBD2	once	TGTGCCAGCAGCTCCTCGACTAGCGGGAGGGGTGGTGAGCAGTTCTTC	CASSSSTSGRGGEQFF
TRBV12-3/TRBV12-4	TRBJ2-3	.	many	TGTGCCAGCAGCCGCATGGCCCCGGATACGCAGTATTTT	CASSRMAPDTQYF
TRBV5-1	TRBJ1-3	.	many	TGCGCCAGCAGCCCAAACGGGCCAAGCTCTGGAAACACCATATATTTT	CASSPNGPSSGNTIYF
TRBV28	TRBJ2-1	TRBD1	.	TGTGCCAGCACCCCGATCGGGGACAGGGCGTACAATGAGCAGTTCTTC	CASTPIGDRAYNEQFF
TRBV6-1	TRBJ2-1	TRBD1	many	TGTGCCAGCAGTGAAGCAGGGGGCCGGTTTGATGAGCAGTTCTTC	CASSEAGGRFDEQFF
TRBV7-9	TRBJ2-5	.	many	TGTGCCAGCAGCTTAGGTACAGGAGGGGAGACCCAGTACTTC	CASSLGTGGETQYF
TRBV3-1	TRBJ2-5	TRBD2	few	TGTGCCAGCAGCCAAGGCAGGACTAGCCCCCGGGGAGGGACCCAGTACTTC	CASSQGRTSPRGGTQYF
TRBV7-9	TRBJ2-2	.	few	TGTGCCAGCAGCCCACCTGTGGGGGGGCTTATACCCGGGGAGCTGTTTTTT	CASSPPVGGLIPGELFF
TRBV9	TRBJ2-1	.	many	TGTGCCAGCAGCGTAGGGGACGGGGATGAGCAGTTCTTC	CASSVGDGDEQFF
TRBV7-8	TRBJ1-3	.	many	TGTGCCAGCAGCCCTGGAGCAGGAAACACCATATATTTT	CASSPGAGNTIYF
TRBV3-1	TRBJ2-3	TRBD1	few	TGTGCCAGCAGCCAGACAGGGTTCGGGTCCCTGATCGCAGATACGCAGTATTTT	CASSQTGFGSLIADTQYF
TRBV5-1	TRBJ2-7	.	many	TGCGCCAGCAGCTTGGATCTAACGGGAGTCCTCGGGCCCTACGAGCAGTACTTC	CASSLDLTGVLGPYEQYF
TRBV15	TRBJ2-7	.	.	TGTACCACCAGCAGAGGGACGGTCTCCTACGAGCAGTACTTC	CTTSRGTVSYEQYF
TRBV6-5	TRBJ1-2	.	many	TGTGCCAGCAGTTACTCGAGGGAGTATGGCTACACCTTC	CASSYSREYGYTF
TRBV10-2	TRBJ2-6	.	many	TGCGCCAGCATGGAACAGGGCGGCAACGTCCTGACTTTC	CASMEQGGNVLTF
TRBV27	TRBJ1-6	TRBD1	few	TGTGCCAGCAGTGCCGGGACAGGGGGCGTAAAATCACCCCTCCACTTT	CASSAGTGGVKSPLHF
TRBV9	TRBJ2-2	TRBD2	few	TGTGCCAGCAGCGTTGGGACTATTAACACCGGGGAGCTGTTTTTT	CASSVGTINTGELFF
TRBV5-4	TRBJ2-7	TRBD2	many	TGTGCCAGCAGCCTGGGGACTAGTCGGTTCTACGAGCAGTACTTC	CASSLGTSRFYEQYF
TRBV28	TRBJ1-5	TRBD1	.	TGTGCCAGCAGTTTATATTCATGGCATCAGGGGGACCAGCCCCAGCATTTT	CASSLYSWHQGDQPQHF
TRBV19	TRBJ1-4	.	many	TGTGCCAGTAGTCCCCTGGGGGGCTTAAATGAAAAACTGTTTTTT	CASSPLGGLNEKLFF
TRBV6-1	TRBJ1-2	TRBD1	many	TGTGCCAGCAGGAAAGACAGGGGGACGCATGGCTACACCTTC	CASRKDRGTHGYTF
TRBV7-6	TRBJ2-3	.	many	TGTGCCAGCAGCTCCGGGACTGATACAGATACGCAGTATTTT	CASSSGTDTDTQYF
TRBV5-6	TRBJ2-7	.	many	TGTGCCAGCAGCTTGAGTTCTGTTTACGAGCAGTACTTC	CASSLSSVYEQYF
TRBV20-1	TRBJ1-2	TRBD1	many	TGCAGTGCTAGAGACCTGACAGGGCTTGCCTACACCTTC	CSARDLTGLAYTF
TRBV12-3/TRBV12-4	TRBJ2-2	TRBD2	once	TGTGCCAGCAGCCGAGCGGGAGCTGCCGGGGGGCTGTTTTTT	CASSRAGAAGGLFF
TRBV5-4	TRBJ2-4	.	.	TGTGCCAGCAGCGCCAGGGGGGCGAACATTCAGTACTTC	CASSARGANIQYF
TRBV6-1	TRBJ2-7	TRBD1	many	TGTGCCAGCAGGAACCCGGGACAGGGGTCCTACGAGCAGTACTTC	CASRNPGQGSYEQYF
TRBV12-3/TRBV12-4	TRBJ2-7	TRBD2	many	TGTGCCAGCAGAGCCGGGACTAGCTACGAGCAGTACTTC	CASRAGTSYEQYF
TRBV5-5	TRBJ2-3	.	many	TGTGCCAGCAGCTTGGTCTGGAGCGGACCTAGCACAGATACGCAGTATTTT	CASSLVWSGPSTDTQYF
TRBV5-6	TRBJ2-5	TRBD2	few	TGTGCCAGCAGTAGCGGGAGTAGGGAGACCCAGTACTTC	CASSSGSRETQYF
TRBV6-2/TRBV6-3	TRBJ2-3	.	many	TGTGCCAGCAGCGACGGGGGACTCCGCACAGATACGCAGTATTTT	CASSDGGLRTDTQYF
TRBV7-8	TRBJ1-2	.	many	TGTGCCAGCAGCTTATATCCCCGGGGAGCGGAAGGGAGCTATGGCTACACCTTC	CASSLYPRGAEGSYGYTF
TRBV6-1	TRBJ2-3	.	many	TGTGCCAGCAATATCGTCCGGTCGGATACGCAGTATTTT	CASNIVRSDTQYF
TRBV12-1	TRBJ1-5	.	.	TGTGCCAGCAGCTTGGACAGGGAACCCAATCAGCCCCAGCATTTT	CASSLDREPNQPQHF
TRBV7-6	TRBJ2-5	TRBD1	many	TGTGCCAGCAGCTTAAGGACAGGGAAAGAGACCCAGTACTTC	CASSLRTGKETQYF
TRBV7-3	TRBJ2-1	.	many	TGTGCCAGCAGCCGTGACCCGAACTCCTACAATGAGCAGTTCTTC	CASSRDPNSYNEQFF
TRBV6-1	TRBJ1-2	.	many	TGTGCCAGCAGTGACAGGACCAGCCCCCGAAACTATGGCTACACCTTC	CASSDRTSPRNYGYTF
TRBV19	TRBJ2-7	.	many	TGTGCCAGTAGTACCCTCCTCCCCCCCTACGAGCAGTACTTC	CASSTLLPPYEQYF
TRBV5-4	TRBJ2-3	.	many	TGTGCCAGCGGGGGGCCTAGCACAGATACGCAGTATTTT	CASGGPSTDTQYF
TRBV2	TRBJ2-3	TRBD2	many	TGTGCCAGCAGGGCCCTTCCTAGCGGGAGGGCAACAGATACGCAGTATTTT	CASRALPSGRATDTQYF